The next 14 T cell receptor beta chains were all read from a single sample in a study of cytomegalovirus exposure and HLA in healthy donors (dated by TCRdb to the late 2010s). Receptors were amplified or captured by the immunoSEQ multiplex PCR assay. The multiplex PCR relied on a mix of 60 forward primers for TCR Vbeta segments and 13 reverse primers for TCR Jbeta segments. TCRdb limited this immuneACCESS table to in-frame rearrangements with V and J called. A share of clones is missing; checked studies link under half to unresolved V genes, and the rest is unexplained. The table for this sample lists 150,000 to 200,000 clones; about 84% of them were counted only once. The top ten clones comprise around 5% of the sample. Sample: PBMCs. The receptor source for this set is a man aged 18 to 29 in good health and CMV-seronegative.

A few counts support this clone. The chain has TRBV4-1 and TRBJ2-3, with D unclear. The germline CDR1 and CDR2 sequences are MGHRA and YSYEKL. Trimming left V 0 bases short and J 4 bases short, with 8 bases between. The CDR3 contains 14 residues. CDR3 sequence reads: CASSQELAADTQYF. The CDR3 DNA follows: TGCGCCAGCAGCCAAGAATTAGCAGCAGATACGCAGTATTTT.

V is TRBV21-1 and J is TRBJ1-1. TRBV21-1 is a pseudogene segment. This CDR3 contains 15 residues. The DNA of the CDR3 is TGTGCCAGCAGCGGGCGGGACGGTATGAACACTGAAGCTTTCTTT. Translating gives CASSGRDGMNTEAFF.

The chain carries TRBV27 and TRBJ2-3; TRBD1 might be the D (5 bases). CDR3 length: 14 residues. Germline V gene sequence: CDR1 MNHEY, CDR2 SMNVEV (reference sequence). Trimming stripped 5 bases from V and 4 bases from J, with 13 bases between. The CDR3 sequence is CASSMGRASDTQYF. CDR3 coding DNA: TGTGCCAGCAGTATGGGCAGGGCGTCAGATACGCAGTATTTT.

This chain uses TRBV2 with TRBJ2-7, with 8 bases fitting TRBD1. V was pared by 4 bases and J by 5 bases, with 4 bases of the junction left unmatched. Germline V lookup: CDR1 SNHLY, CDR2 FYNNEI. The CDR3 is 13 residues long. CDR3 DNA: TGTGCCAGCAGTGTCCAGGGACAGGACGAGCAGTACTTC. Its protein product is CASSVQGQDEQYF.

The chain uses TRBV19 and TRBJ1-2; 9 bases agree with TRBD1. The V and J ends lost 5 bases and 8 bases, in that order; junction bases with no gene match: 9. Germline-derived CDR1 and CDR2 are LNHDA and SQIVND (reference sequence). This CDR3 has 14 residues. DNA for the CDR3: TGTGCCAGTAGTCTACAGGGGGCGGATAGAGGCTACACCTTC. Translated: CASSLQGADRGYTF.

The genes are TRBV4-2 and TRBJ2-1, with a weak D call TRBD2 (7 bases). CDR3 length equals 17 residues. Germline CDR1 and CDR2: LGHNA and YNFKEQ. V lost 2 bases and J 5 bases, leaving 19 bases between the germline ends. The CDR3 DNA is TGTGCCAGCAGCCAATGGATAGGGGGGGGGCCCCACAATGAGCAGTTCTTC. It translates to CASSQWIGGGPHNEQFF.

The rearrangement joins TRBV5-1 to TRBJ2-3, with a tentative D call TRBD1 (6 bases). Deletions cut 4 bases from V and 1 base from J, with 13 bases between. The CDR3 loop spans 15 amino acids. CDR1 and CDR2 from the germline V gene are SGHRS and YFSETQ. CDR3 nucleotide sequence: TGCGCCAGCAGCCACCGGGACACCGGCACAGATACGCAGTATTTT. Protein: CASSHRDTGTDTQYF.

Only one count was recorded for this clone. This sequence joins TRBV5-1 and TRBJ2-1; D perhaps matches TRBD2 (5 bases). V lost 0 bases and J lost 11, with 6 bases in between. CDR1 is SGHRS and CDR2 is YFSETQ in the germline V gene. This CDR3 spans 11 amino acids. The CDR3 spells CASSLVAKQFF. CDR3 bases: TGCGCCAGCAGCTTGGTAGCGAAGCAGTTCTTC.

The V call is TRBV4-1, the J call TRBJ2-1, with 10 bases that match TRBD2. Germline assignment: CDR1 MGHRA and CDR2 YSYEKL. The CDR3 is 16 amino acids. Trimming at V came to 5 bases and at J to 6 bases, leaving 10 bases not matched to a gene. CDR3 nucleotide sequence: TGCGCCAGCAGCTCTCCCGGGACTAGCGTAATCAATGAGCAGTTCTTC. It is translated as CASSSPGTSVINEQFF.

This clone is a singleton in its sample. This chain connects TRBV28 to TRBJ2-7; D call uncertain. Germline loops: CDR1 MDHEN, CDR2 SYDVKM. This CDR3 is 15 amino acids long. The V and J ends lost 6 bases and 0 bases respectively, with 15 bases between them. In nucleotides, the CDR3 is TGTGCCAGCAGCCTCCCCCTGGGCAGCTCCTACGAGCAGTACTTC. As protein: CASSLPLGSSYEQYF. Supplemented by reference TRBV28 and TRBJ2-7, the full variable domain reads DVKVTQSSRYLVKRTGEKVFLECVQDMDHENMFWYRQDPGLGLRLIYFSYDVKMKEKGDIPEGYSVSREKKERFSLILESASTNQTSMYLCASSLPLGSSYEQYFGPGTRLTVT.

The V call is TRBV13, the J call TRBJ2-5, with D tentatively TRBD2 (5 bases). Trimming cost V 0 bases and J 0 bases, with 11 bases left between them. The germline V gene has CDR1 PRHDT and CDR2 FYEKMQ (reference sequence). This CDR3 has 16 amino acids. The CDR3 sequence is CASSLGQRRYQETQYF. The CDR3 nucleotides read TGTGCCAGCAGCTTAGGCCAGCGGCGGTACCAAGAGACCCAGTACTTC.

This CDR3 reads CASSLVPSGKGTYEQYF. As DNA, the CDR3 is TGCGCCAGCAGCTTGGTGCCTAGCGGGAAAGGGACCTACGAGCAGTACTTC. V usage is TRBV5-1 and J usage is TRBJ2-7, with TRBD2 matching 9 bases. This CDR3 has 17 residues. V shed 0 bases, J shed 2 bases, and the junction held 9 bases outside the gene matches. Germline loops: CDR1 SGHRS, CDR2 YFSETQ.

The CDR3 DNA reads TGCGCCAGCAGTACCAGACATGGCGGAGAAAGAGGGAACATTCAGTACTTC. This gives the protein CASSTRHGGERGNIQYF. The chain employs TRBV4-1 and TRBJ2-4; D may be TRBD2 (5 bases). Looked up from germline, CDR1 is MGHRA and CDR2 is YSYEKL. The CDR3 covers 17 residues. V lost 6 bases, J lost 7 bases, and 25 bases lay in between.

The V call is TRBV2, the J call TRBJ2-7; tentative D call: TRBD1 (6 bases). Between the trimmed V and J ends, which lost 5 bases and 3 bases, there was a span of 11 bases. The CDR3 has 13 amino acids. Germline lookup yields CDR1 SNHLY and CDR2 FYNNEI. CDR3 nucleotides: TGTGCCAGCAGTAAGAGACAGGTCTACGAGCAGTACTTC. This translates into CASSKRQVYEQYF.